This T cell receptor (beta chain) was sequenced for a study of cytomegalovirus exposure and HLA in healthy donors. Trimming took 6 bases from V and 3 from J, leaving 8 bases between them. CDR1 is LNHDA and CDR2 is SQIVND in the germline V gene (reference sequence). CDR3 length: 12 residues. The PCR employed 60 Vbeta primers together with 13 Jbeta primers. Profiled with immunoSEQ multiplex PCR; TCRdb holds only in-frame clones, not every one. The profile shows 150,000 to 190,000 clones, 70% to 85% of them singletons. This TCR came from a woman in her fifties or sixties in good health and CMV-seropositive. The sample consisted of PBMCs. This chain links TRBV19 with TRBJ1-1, with D tentatively TRBD1 (5 bases). The CDR3 coding sequence is TGTGCCAGTAGCGCAGGGTACACTGAAGCTTTCTTT. It specifies CASSAGYTEAFF. Full variable domain (missing parts from reference TRBV19 and TRBJ1-1): DGGITQSPKYLFRKEGQNVTLSCEQNLNHDAMYWYRQDPGQGLRLIYYSQIVNDFQKGDIAEGYSVSREKKESFPLTVTSAQKNPTAFYLCASSAGYTEAFFGQGTRLTVV.